This T cell receptor beta chain was observed in a study of cytomegalovirus exposure and HLA in healthy donors (dated by TCRdb to the late 2010s). With respect to the entire study: An earlier analysis of some 620 of the donors reported over 250 Gb of sequence data and roughly 120 million unique TCR beta sequences obtained from some 200 million T cells. Around 320 gigabases of sequencing data and around 87 million unique TCR sequences were included in an early release covering roughly 700 HLA-typed donors. Among the roughly 400 genotyped donors, around 81% belonged to the genetic ancestry cluster associated with self-reported Caucasian donors. The study was designed to test whether signatures of past pathogen exposure could be identified by cataloging public T cell receptors. Using immunosequencing, the study profiled T cell repertoires from about 650 subjects and related those repertoires to cytomegalovirus serostatus. Besides the first cohort of 666 subjects, a separate validation cohort made up of roughly 120 different subjects was used. To predict cytomegalovirus infection status, the study brought together high-throughput TCR immunosequencing, statistical association of individual TCRs with disease status, and machine learning. A later analysis re-analyzed previously published TCR beta repertoires from about 600 donors and added high-resolution HLA genotyping to study TCR occurrence patterns. Rather than using new phenotypic data, the later analysis identified candidate immune exposures from TCR beta sequences and from how often those sequences occurred across donors. To decide whether each TCR beta V gene segment behaved as functional or pseudogenic, an earlier analysis of several hundred of the donors relied on high-throughput TCR beta sequencing. Donor age, sex, ethnicity and CMV serostatus were compiled alongside the repertoire data. In a later genetic analysis, genome-wide SNP genotypes for about three fifths of the 666 donors were used, and that subset was treated as a discovery cohort. All discovery cohort repertoires had been generated on a single sequencing platform. Both class I and class II loci were covered by HLA typing, at four-digit resolution. The number of donors typed differed by locus, with roughly 620-630 for A, B, C, DRB1 and DQB1, 522 for DQA1, over 600 for DPA1, and 450 to 480 for DPB1. Several DR-DQ haplotypes were handled as single units for association and clustering because linkage in the cohort was strong. Among a few hundred genotyped donors of the cohort, an average of approximately 240,000 unique TCR beta nucleotide sequences were sequenced per donor, roughly a sixth of them non-productive. Results the study describes overall, beyond this receptor: The 87-base-pair reads could not distinguish some IMGT-functional V segments, including TRBV6-2 and TRBV6-3, so those segments were excluded. According to a later analysis, parvovirus B19, influenza, CMV and Epstein-Barr virus appeared linked to several top co-occurrence clusters. Roughly uniform sequencing depth across donors was assumed in presence/absence analyses, although this assumption may not hold. A further reported finding was that TCR beta sequences accurately predicted the HLA-A and HLA-B alleles for most subjects in the first cohort. At a false discovery rate of 0.05, a later analysis linked under 20,000 TCR beta sequences to specific HLA alleles. In a later analysis, most CMV-associated TCR beta chains were found to appear HLA-restricted, with HLA associations seemingly driven largely by CMV exposure. The study gave a list of around 170 TCR beta chains associated with cytomegalovirus. In vitro tests confirmed that a few of the cytomegalovirus-associated TCR beta chains recognize cytomegalovirus antigens. This cohort had only TCR beta chains sequenced, and the lack of alpha or paired-chain data limited which features could be detected. According to a later analysis, TCR association rates differed among HLA loci, with DRB1 alleles showing the most associated TCRs and HLA-C alleles showing the fewest. The authors suggested that the approach could potentially be generalized to other disease states and immunological phenotypes. Assigning TCR associations to individual alleles was difficult when HLA alleles, especially DR and DQ, strongly co-occurred. Broadly in line with IMGT annotations, most TCR beta V segments showed up in productive rearrangements about 87% or about 30% of the time in an earlier analysis of approximately 640 of the donors. According to a later genetic analysis, donors in an Asian-associated ancestry cluster had fewer N-insertions in productive TCRs than the approximately 700-donor mean. Correlated functional status among segregating V segments might reflect linkage disequilibrium, but an unknown experimental factor could not be ruled out. Over 15 rarely observed V segments, including chromosome 9 orphons, were excluded from the earlier analysis of several hundred of the donors because counts were too low. In a later analysis, HLA-associated TCR beta chains were found to be more clonally expanded and to have lower generation probabilities than equally common non-associated chains. In a later genetic analysis, a missense DCLRE1C variant was associated with V-gene and J-gene trimming of TCR beta chains, and the association was replicated in an independent cohort. For the cohort, immune exposure information was limited to CMV serostatus. A group of highly shared sequence variants was considered likely to be a technical artifact of the sequencing pipeline. Most TCR sequences were observed very rarely across donors, whereas some public TCRs were present in many individuals. HLA typing was unavailable for some donors at each locus, so association tests used only the typed subset. Cytomegalovirus status was reported to be diagnosed by the classifier with high specificity and sensitivity in both the original and validation cohorts.

The library was built by means of the immunoSEQ multiplex PCR assay. For the multiplex PCR, a mixture combining 60 forward primers for TCR Vbeta segments and 13 reverse primers for TCR Jbeta segments was used. The CDR3 region of rearranged TCR beta genes was amplified from genomic DNA with a multiplex PCR assay. On the Illumina HiSeq System, the amplified TCR beta libraries were sequenced as 87-base-pair reads. The original pipeline was this. In a later analysis, tens of millions of unique TCR beta chains were counted across the approximately 640 repertoires, and about 10 million of these chains were shared by at least two donors. A nearest-neighbor algorithm error-corrected the raw reads and collapsed the reads into unique sequences, merging closely related sequences to remove PCR and sequencing errors. Alignment of CDR3 sequences to IMGT reference sequences was used to assign V, D and J gene segments. For a sequence to be retained, a match of at least six nucleotides was required to both a V gene segment and a J gene segment. A rearrangement was called productive if the CDR3 had no stop codons and remained in frame with V and J, and every other rearrangement was called non-productive. Following IMGT convention, CDR3 was defined as the stretch from the second conserved V-encoded cysteine up to the conserved J-encoded phenylalanine. Sequences without an unambiguous match to a single V gene segment were excluded from the earlier analysis of approximately 600 of the donors. In an earlier analysis of about 590 of the donors, a V segment was called functional when productive rearrangements were above 56.7%, and segregating when the standard deviation between donors exceeded 5%. A statistical classification framework was built for diagnosing cytomegalovirus status from the catalog of TCR beta chain sequences. In a later analysis, V and J genes were assigned by comparing TCR nucleotide sequences against IMGT/GENE-DB human TR gene sequences. Using the TCRdist pipeline, a later analysis assigned CDR3 sequences along with most-parsimonious VDJ recombination scenarios. In a later analysis, every TCR beta chain was defined by the combination of its CDR3 amino acid sequence and its V-gene family, and reads without a unique V-gene family were dropped. In a later analysis, nearly 600 highly shared, low-generation-probability nucleotide sequences were removed to address suspected cross-contamination and a sequencing artifact. In a later analysis, a clonal expansion index was calculated for each public chain from normalized within-repertoire ranks of inferred template counts. In a later analysis, generation probabilities were computed with a VDJ recombination model fitted to out-of-frame rearrangements, and the resulting probabilities were checked against IGoR. A later analysis scored TCR-TCR, TCR-HLA and TCR-CMV co-occurrence with hypergeometric tests, applying a repertoire-size bias correction to TCR pairs. In a later analysis, false discovery rates were estimated by permuting HLA or CMV assignments 20 times. In a later analysis, co-occurring TCRs were grouped using DBSCAN, and TCRdist sequence similarity was added for clustering within HLA-allele-positive subsets. Repertoires with fewer than 30,000 or more than 120,000 public chains were left out of co-occurrence clustering, as were a handful of repertoires with anomalous nucleotide sharing. TCRdb retrieved this table from immuneACCESS and kept in-frame rearrangements only. Not all clones are present; in checked studies, unresolved V genes account for under half, and no reason is known for the remainder. The V and J calls and clone size were taken over from that table, and D and trimming were inferred from the DNA. The sample yields 150,000 to 180,000 clones; 70% to 80% were counted once. The ten biggest clones cover around 4.1% of the sample.

In total, approximately 700 healthy bone marrow donors made up the cohort. All cohort members were sampled while nominally healthy, although unrecorded immune exposures were likely present. The donor was CMV seronegative and belonged to the group of several hundred seronegative cohort members. Each donor provided a peripheral blood sample, and peripheral blood mononuclear cells were used for TCR beta sequencing. Genomic DNA was extracted from the blood cell samples with the Qiagen DNeasy Blood Extraction Kit. As for this clone: The antigen it recognizes is unknown. No base quality values were provided; no much bigger clone lies one nucleotide off.

The CDR3 holds 16 amino acids from the cysteine to the phenylalanine. CDR3 DNA only is kept here, 48 bases in frame from base 1. CDR1 SQVTM and CDR2 ANQGSEA were looked up in the germline V gene. For this chain, trimming is 5 bases at the V end and 8 bases at the J end, and the number of junction bases without a gene match is 9. What was sequenced was PBMCs. The chain joins TRBV29-1 to TRBJ2-1; 16 nucleotides in the junction match TRBD2. The origin of this receptor is a middle-aged woman in good health and CMV-seronegative. The sequence in DNA is TGCAGCGTTCTTTCCGGGACTAGCGGGGGGGCCGATGAGCAGTTCTTC. It translates to CSVLSGTSGGADEQFF.